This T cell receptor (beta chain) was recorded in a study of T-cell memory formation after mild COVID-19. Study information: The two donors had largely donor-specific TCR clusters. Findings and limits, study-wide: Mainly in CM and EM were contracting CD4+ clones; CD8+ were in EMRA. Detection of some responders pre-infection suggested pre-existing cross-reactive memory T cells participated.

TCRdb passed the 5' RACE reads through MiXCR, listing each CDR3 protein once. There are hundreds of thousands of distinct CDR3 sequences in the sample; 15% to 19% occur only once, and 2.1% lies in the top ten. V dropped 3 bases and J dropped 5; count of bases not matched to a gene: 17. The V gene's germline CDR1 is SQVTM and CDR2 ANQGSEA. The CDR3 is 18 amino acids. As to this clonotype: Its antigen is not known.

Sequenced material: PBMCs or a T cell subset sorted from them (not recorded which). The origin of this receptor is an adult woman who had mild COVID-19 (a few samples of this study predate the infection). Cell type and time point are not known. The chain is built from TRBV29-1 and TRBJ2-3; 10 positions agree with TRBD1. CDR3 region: CSVETWDRGLLAQDTQYF. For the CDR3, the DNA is TGCAGCGTTGAGACTTGGGACAGGGGACTCCTAGCACAAGATACGCAGTATTTT.